The 12 T cell receptor beta chains in this list originate from one sample, sequenced in a study of beta chain features in type 1 diabetes. The whole isolated RNA underwent reverse transcription, so sequencing captured expressed TCRB transcripts. Profiled with immunoSEQ multiplex PCR; TCRdb holds only in-frame clones, not every one. The sample holds around 260,000 clones, roughly 20% seen once. Which antigens these TCRs recognize remains unknown. Study-wide points: People with Type 1 diabetes carried modestly yet significantly shorter TCRB CDR3s in all four CD4+ subsets.

The source material was naive CD4+ T cells from blood. The receptors derive from a woman in her forties with type 1 diabetes.

This chain connects TRBV7-3 to TRBJ2-1; 11 nucleotides line up with TRBD2. The CDR3 is 16 residues long. Germline V gives CDR1 SGHTA, CDR2 FQGTGA. The trim removed 1 base at V and 9 bases at J, leaving 8 bases unmatched. CDR3 residues: CASSLSRSSGRGEQFF. The CDR3 DNA sequence: TGTGCCAGCAGCTTAAGCAGGAGTAGCGGGAGGGGTGAGCAGTTCTTC.

This chain links TRBV29-1 with TRBJ1-1; TRBD1 is a possible D gene (6 bases). The CDR3 loop spans 12 amino acids. V shed 7 bases and J shed 3 bases, with 12 bases lying between them. The germline V gene encodes CDR1 SQVTM and CDR2 ANQGSEA. CDR3 nucleotides: TGCAGCGCCTGGGACACTCACACTGAAGCTTTCTTT. Protein product: CSAWDTHTEAFF.

J is TRBJ2-7 and V is TRBV18; 8 positions match TRBD1. After removal of 0 bases from V and 2 bases from J, the junction contained 12 bases not matched to a gene. The CDR3 has 18 amino acids. Germline CDR1 is KGHSH and CDR2 is LQKENI. In DNA form, the CDR3 reads TGTGCCAGCTCACCACCGTGGGCCCAAGACAGGGGACCCTACGAGCAGTACTTC. Protein sequence: CASSPPWAQDRGPYEQYF.

The gene calls are TRBV5-6 and TRBJ2-6; D uncertain. V gave up 6 bases and J gave up 0 bases, with 13 bases separating them. Germline CDR1 SGHDT, CDR2 YYEEEE. CDR3 length: 16 residues. In DNA form, the CDR3 reads TGTGCCAGCAATCCTCGACGGGTCTCTGGGGCCAACGTCCTGACTTTC. Protein product: CASNPRRVSGANVLTF. The full variable domain, in which reference TRBV5-6 and TRBJ2-6 provide the parts outside the CDR3, is DAGVTQSPTHLIKTRGQQVTLRCSPKSGHDTVSWYQQALGQGPQFIFQYYEEEERQRGNFPDRFSGHQFPNYSSELNVNALLLGDSALYLCASNPRRVSGANVLTFGAGSRLTVL.

Remarks on this clone: This sample includes further DNA sequences coding for the same CDR3. The rearrangement links TRBV29-1 to TRBJ1-1, with TRBD1 matching 7 bases. This CDR3 contains 14 residues. Trimming cost V 6 bases and J 0 bases; bases outside gene matches: 7. Germline CDR1 SQVTM, CDR2 ANQGSEA. The CDR3 DNA is TGCAGCGTCACAAGGACAGGACTGAACACTGAAGCTTTCTTT. It codes for CSVTRTGLNTEAFF.

The chain links TRBV29-1 to TRBJ1-2; 8 bases are shared with TRBD1. The CDR3 has 12 residues. CDR1 is SQVTM, CDR2 ANQGSEA, per germline. V gave up 7 bases and J gave up 3 bases; unmatched junction bases: 4. In DNA, the CDR3 is TGCAGCGCACAGGGGGGGGACTATGGCTACACCTTC. Its translation: CSAQGGDYGYTF.

CDR3 region: CASRELSNTEAFF. The CDR3 DNA reads TGTGCCAGCAGGGAACTCTCGAACACTGAAGCTTTCTTT. The genes are TRBV2 and TRBJ1-1; D remains ambiguous. The CDR3 spans 13 residues. The germline V and J ends were trimmed by 6 bases and 1 base, with 9 bases remaining between them. CDR1 SNHLY and CDR2 FYNNEI come from the germline V gene.

This chain joins TRBV9 and TRBJ2-3, with TRBD1 matching 7 bases. The V and J ends lost 3 bases and 2 bases, in that order; junction bases with no gene match: 6. The CDR3 is 15 amino acids. Germline V gives CDR1 SGDLS, CDR2 YYNGEE. The CDR3 DNA is TGTGCCAGCAGCGGTGGGACAGCTCTCACAGATACGCAGTATTTT. Protein product: CASSGGTALTDTQYF.

This clone was seen only a few times. The genes are TRBV25-1 and TRBJ2-5, with unresolved D. The germline V gene has CDR1 MGHDK and CDR2 SYGVNS. V lost 5 bases and J lost 3, with 13 bases in between. The length of the CDR3 is 14 residues. CDR3 nucleotide sequence: TGTGCCAGCAGTCCCCAAGGCCGGGAAGAGACCCAGTACTTC. This translates into CASSPQGREETQYF.

J is TRBJ2-7 and V is TRBV6-5; D unclear. V gave up 0 bases and J gave up 3 bases, with 9 bases separating them. This CDR3 comprises 14 residues. Germline CDR1 reads MNHEY; CDR2 reads SVGAGI. The CDR3 sequence is CASSYSAGDYEQYF. Written as DNA, the CDR3 is TGTGCCAGCAGTTACTCGGCAGGCGACTACGAGCAGTACTTC.

V and J are TRBV6-5 and TRBJ2-1, with 9 bases identical to TRBD1. This CDR3 region has 16 residues. The germline gives CDR1 MNHEY, CDR2 SVGAGI. With 1 base clipped from V and 4 bases from J, the junction kept 5 bases outside the gene matches. The DNA for the CDR3 is TGTGCCAGCAGTTACTTCCGGGACAGGGTTTACAATGAGCAGTTCTTC. Translated: CASSYFRDRVYNEQFF.

The V call is TRBV9, the J call TRBJ2-7; TRBD2 might be the D (5 bases). The V end lost 0 bases, the J end lost 7 bases, and 11 bases lay between the germline ends. Germline V CDR1 and CDR2: SGDLS, YYNGEE. The CDR3 is made up of 13 amino acids. DNA for the CDR3: TGTGCCAGCAGCGTAGTTCCTACGGGGGAGCAGTACTTC. It yields the protein CASSVVPTGEQYF.